This T cell receptor beta chain was identified in a study of blood T cell repertoires in COVID-19. About the research overall: Some COVID-19 samples were acute and others convalescent; all came from the United States, Italy and Spain. From T cells, B-cell-depleted T cells, or PBMCs came the material, which was cDNA or gDNA.

Enrollment of patients from Seattle took place during active infection, with longitudinal follow-up. Authors' analysis steps: Amplification of reference gene primers was used by the study to estimate nucleated cell counts. Repertoires were generated with immunoSEQ multiplex PCR, while TCRdb's copy carries only in-frame clones and drops some. Clone size and the V and J calls come from that table; the DNA yielded D and trimming. Of approximately 170,000 clones in the sample, approximately 91% were seen once. This clone was found a few times. V lost 5 bases and J 2 bases, leaving 13 bases between the germline ends. The CDR3 covers 15 residues. Germline V gene lookup returns CDR1 MDHEN and CDR2 SYDVKM.

The sample consisted of peripheral blood. V usage is TRBV28 and J usage is TRBJ1-5, with a tentative D call TRBD1 (6 bases). The source is a man between 18 and 35 years old with COVID-19, enrolled during active disease. This chain's CDR3 is CASSAQQGGNQPQHF. In DNA form, the CDR3 reads TGTGCCAGCAGTGCACAACAGGGCGGCAATCAGCCCCAGCATTTT.